The TCR beta chain under discussion was sequenced for a study of blood T cell repertoires in COVID-19. The wider study: COVID-19 samples, acute and convalescent, were from the United States, Italy and Spain. T cells, B-cell-depleted T cells, or PBMCs provided the cDNA or gDNA that served as material.

How the authors handled the data: Nucleated cell number was recorded as an estimate derived from reference gene primer amplification. The table came from immunoSEQ multiplex PCR; TCRdb's copy has only in-frame clones and leaves some out. The DNA gave D and trimming, while V, J and clone size come from that table. In the table there are about 100,000 clones, over 75% of which are singletons. The CDR3 is 12 residues long. With 3 bases clipped from V and 8 bases from J, the junction kept 0 bases outside the gene matches. Germline CDR1 is SGHRS and CDR2 is YFSETQ. The rearrangement joins TRBV5-1 to TRBJ2-1; TRBD2 agrees at 9 bases. Source material: peripheral blood. The sequence came from a human donor in a cohort sampled during active COVID-19. This CDR3 reads CASSWTSDEQFF. CDR3 sequence (DNA): TGCGCCAGCAGCTGGACTAGCGATGAGCAGTTCTTC.